This T cell receptor (beta chain) was sequenced in a study of T cells in localized non-small cell lung cancer. Study outcomes and limitations: Among the tissues sampled, uninvolved adjacent lung had the highest T cell clonality, above tumor. Sequencing involved a lone tumor region, leaving heterogeneity possible. Across samples, adjacent lung featured a median roughly 60 of the top 100 tumor clones.

The CDR3 runs 16 residues. V dropped 4 bases and J dropped 0 bases, with 14 bases sitting between them. The germline gives CDR1 MDHEN, CDR2 SYDVKM. Method: immunoSEQ multiplex PCR; TCRdb's copy keeps in-frame clones and lacks some. The sample lists roughly 32,000 clones, nearly 90% seen once, with 4.2% in the top ten. Of note for this clone: Its antigen is not identified.

The specimen comprised peripheral blood mononuclear cells, sampled before any cancer treatment. The chain joins TRBV28 to TRBJ2-3, with TRBD2 as a possible D gene (5 bases). The clonotype was recovered from a woman between 35 and 75 years old with stage III lung adenocarcinoma. CDR3 DNA sequence: TGTGCCAGCAGTTCTATTAGCGCCTTTAGCACAGATACGCAGTATTTT. Translated: CASSSISAFSTDTQYF.